Listed below are T cell receptor beta chains from one sample, sequenced in a study of immune evolution from preneoplasia to lung adenocarcinoma. Some clones are missing from TCRdb's copy, which holds only in-frame ones; the method was immunoSEQ multiplex PCR. The sample lists several thousand clones, approximately 85% occurring once. Sequencing used FFPE invasive lung adenocarcinoma tissue. The receptors were gathered from a person aged 45 to 59 with lung adenocarcinoma. Each CDR3 is given with its conserved first and last residue.

v_call: TRBV5-1; cdr3_aa: CASSSLQGWDNEQFF
v_call: TRBV6-5; cdr3_aa: CASSYQGANVLTF
v_call: TRBV5-4; cdr3_aa: CASSPDSQPNYGYTF
v_call: TRBV6-1; cdr3_aa: CASSPILDTEAFF
v_call: TRBV5-1; cdr3_aa: CASSRGGSGPTYEQYF
v_call: TRBV13; cdr3_aa: CASTSVGQGNEKLFF
v_call: TRBV2; cdr3_aa: CASKRLAGPLGEQYF
v_call: TRBV28; cdr3_aa: CASSRAQQGQETQYF
v_call: TRBV4-1; cdr3_aa: CASSSTSGTSGGNEQFF
v_call: TRBV6-1; cdr3_aa: CASRERGATGELFF
v_call: TRBV5-8; cdr3_aa: CASSLALDEKLFF
v_call: TRBV28; cdr3_aa: CASSENSGNTIYF
v_call: TRBV6-5; cdr3_aa: CASSRDPSIPGELFF
v_call: TRBV28; cdr3_aa: CASSLGHRSYEQYF
v_call: TRBV28; cdr3_aa: CAASSSGHMNTEAFF
v_call: TRBV5-1; cdr3_aa: CASSLETGETQYF
v_call: TRBV7-9; cdr3_aa: CASSLKRQGFREKLFF
v_call: TRBV19; cdr3_aa: CASSRDRDPGNTIYF
v_call: TRBV10-3; cdr3_aa: CAISESTQAYEQYF
v_call: TRBV5-1; cdr3_aa: CASSLVGGGDLLEQYF
v_call: TRBV29-1; cdr3_aa: CSVEGSGNGYTF
v_call: TRBV7-8; cdr3_aa: CASSRYRDRDEAFF
v_call: TRBV15; cdr3_aa: CATSRDNSGGLNNEQFF
v_call: TRBV23-1; cdr3_aa: CASSLIVDRVEQYF
v_call: TRBV11-2; cdr3_aa: CASSSAGQNLYEQYF
v_call: TRBV16; cdr3_aa: CASSQGMLDTQYF
v_call: TRBV6-1; cdr3_aa: CASSDRGRAEAFF